Listed here are 7 T cell receptor beta chains from one sample, sequenced in a study of shared clonotypes between healthy human individuals. TCRdb's copy holds only in-frame clones and misses some; the assay was immunoSEQ multiplex PCR. The data show over 95,000 clones, about 67% seen once. Input material: memory CD8+ T cells sorted from blood. Subset in this sample: CD45RO+ cells pooled with CCR7-negative TemRA cells. These receptors all come from a woman younger than 45 in good health.

As concerns this clone: A read error may be the cause here, since a much bigger clone is one base away. The chain combines TRBV29-1 with TRBJ2-7, with 10 positions matching TRBD2. The germline gives CDR1 SQVTM, CDR2 ANQGSEA. The CDR3 is 15 residues long. The CDR3 is CSVEGGASGSDEQHF. CDR3 DNA: TGCAGCGTTGAAGGGGGAGCTAGCGGGAGCGACGAGCAGCACTTC.

The CDR3 DNA sequence: TGTGCCAGCAGCCAATCTCAAAATGAAAAACTGTTTTTT. This codes for CASSQSQNEKLFF. The genes are TRBV16 and TRBJ1-4; the D is unclear. The CDR3 has 13 amino acids. Per germline, CDR1 KGHSY and CDR2 FQNENV. Trimming took off 0 bases at V and 5 bases at J, with 4 bases between the two ends.

This clone appeared once. The chain joins TRBV27 to TRBJ1-1; 11 nucleotides line up with TRBD1. After removal of 2 bases from V and 6 bases from J, the junction contained 8 bases not matched to a gene. The germline V gene has CDR1 MNHEY and CDR2 SMNVEV (reference sequence). The CDR3 loop spans 16 amino acids. CDR3 coding DNA: TGTGCCAGCAGTTTAGAGTGGACAGGGGGCCGGTCTGAAGCTTTCTTT. The encoded protein is CASSLEWTGGRSEAFF.

This clone has a handful of counts. The chain couples TRBV28 to TRBJ1-5, with D uncertain. V lost 2 bases, J lost 8 bases, and 7 bases lay in between. Germline V gene data show CDR1 as MDHEN and CDR2 as SYDVKM. CDR3 length equals 12 residues. CDR3 sequence reads: CASSLNGEPQHF. The DNA for the CDR3 is TGTGCCAGCAGTTTAAATGGAGAGCCCCAGCATTTT.

The chain recombines TRBV10-3 with TRBJ2-5; 8 positions match TRBD2. Losses at the gene ends were 10 bases for V and 7 bases for J; bases not matched to a gene: 20. CDR1 ENHRY and CDR2 SYGVKD come from the germline V gene. This CDR3 comprises 16 residues. The CDR3, as DNA: TGTGCCACCCCCGGGGAGGCGGGAGGAAGGGAAGTGACCCAGTACTTC. Its translation is CATPGEAGGREVTQYF.

About this clone itself: The sample holds other DNA sequences that translate to the same CDR3. V gene TRBV30 combines with J gene TRBJ1-1; D uncertain. The V gene's germline CDR1 is GTSNPN and CDR2 SVGIG (reference sequence). V lost 0 bases to trimming and J lost 6 bases, with 5 bases between them. This CDR3 comprises 11 residues. The CDR3 region is CAWSVLAEAFF. In nucleotides, the CDR3 is TGTGCCTGGAGTGTCCTGGCTGAAGCTTTCTTT.

This clone was picked up many times. The CDR3 sequence: CASSMWVYEKLFF. CDR3 bases: TGTGCCAGTAGTATGTGGGTGTATGAAAAACTGTTTTTT. This sequence joins TRBV19 and TRBJ1-4; D not resolved. In germline, CDR1 is LNHDA, CDR2 SQIVND (reference sequence). This CDR3 spans 13 amino acids. V lost 3 bases, J lost 6 bases, and 8 bases lay in between.